The source of this T cell receptor beta chain is a study of breast tumors, draining lymph nodes, adjacent tissues. Study conclusions and caveats: Most tumor T cells seemingly derive from lymph node, then expand in tumor. Tumor repertoires ranked between lymph nodes and nontumor tissue in diversity, with V and J gene preferences. Data only fit, rather than demonstrated, lymph node origin of most tumor T cells. Tumor and nontumor repertoires were significantly more similar in luminal-like than in basal-like breast cancer.

TCRdb re-derived calls from the multiplex PCR reads in MiXCR, one entry per CDR3 protein. The table lists about 130,000 distinct CDR3 sequences, 21% of them singletons. The lymph nodes were axillary draining lymph nodes from breast cancer patients. This clonotype came up a few times. Antigen unknown. The CDR3 is 11 residues long. From germline, CDR1 is MDHEN and CDR2 SYDVKM. The sequencing sample was made of axillary lymph node tissue. V is TRBV28 and J is TRBJ2-1; D is undetermined. This TCR came from a female donor with breast cancer. Some clones in this sample may be carry-over from other donors' samples. CDR3 sequence reads: CVLRSGQLEFF. CDR3 coding DNA: TGTGTCCTGAGAAGTGGTCAGCTGGAGTTCTTC.